One and the same sample provided the 10 T cell receptor beta chains below, sequenced in a study of blood T cell repertoires in COVID-19. TCRdb's copy holds only in-frame clones and misses some; the assay was immunoSEQ multiplex PCR. The sample records approximately 100,000 clones, roughly 89% being singletons. The sequenced material came from peripheral blood. These receptors were obtained from a human donor with COVID-19, enrolled during active disease. The donor label of this sample is uncertain.

The gene calls are TRBV19 and TRBJ1-1, with D unclear. CDR3 length: 13 residues. The V end lost 3 bases, the J end lost 5 bases, and 10 bases lay between the germline ends. Germline lookup yields CDR1 LNHDA and CDR2 SQIVND (reference sequence). The DNA of the CDR3 is TGTGCCAGTAGTATTGTTCGCCAGACTGAAGCTTTCTTT. It encodes CASSIVRQTEAFF.

This rearrangement joins TRBV5-1 to TRBJ2-7, with 8 bases aligning to TRBD2. The CDR3 length is 17 residues. Trimming cost V 0 bases and J 7 bases; bases outside gene matches: 15. Germline CDR1 SGHRS, CDR2 YFSETQ. For the CDR3, the DNA is TGCGCCAGCAGCTTGGACTCTAGGGTAGCCCCGGGGGGGGAGCAGTACTTC. Its translation: CASSLDSRVAPGGEQYF.

The rearrangement links TRBV3-1 (or the pseudogene TRBV3-2) to TRBJ2-3, with D perhaps matching TRBD2 (5 bases). Looked up from germline, CDR1 is LGHDT and CDR2 is YNNKEL (reference sequence). The V end was cut by 4 bases, the J end by 4 bases, with 6 bases between. This CDR3 contains 12 residues. The CDR3 nucleotides are TGTGCCAGCAGCCCGGGATCAGATACGCAGTATTTT. Its protein is CASSPGSDTQYF.

This rearrangement joins TRBV10-3 to TRBJ1-2; 7 bases are shared with TRBD1. Germline V gives CDR1 ENHRY, CDR2 SYGVKD. With 8 bases clipped from V and 3 bases from J, the junction kept 6 bases outside the gene matches. This CDR3 is built from 13 residues. The CDR3 region has the DNA TGTGCCATCTCAACAGGGGAGGACTATGGCTACACCTTC. This encodes CAISTGEDYGYTF.

The chain has TRBV3-1 (or the pseudogene TRBV3-2) and TRBJ1-2; TRBD1 is a possible D gene (5 bases). CDR3 length: 15 residues. The V gene's germline CDR1 is LGHDT and CDR2 YNNKEL (reference sequence). The V end lost 4 bases, the J end lost 6 bases, and 18 bases lay between the germline ends. In DNA form, the CDR3 reads TGTGCCAGCAGCCCGTCGGACACCCCACTGGATGGCTACACCTTC. It specifies CASSPSDTPLDGYTF.

V is TRBV7-2 and J is TRBJ1-1; D not resolved. CDR1 is SGHTA and CDR2 is FQGNSA in the germline V gene. This CDR3 has 15 residues. The V gene lost 1 base and the J gene lost 1 base, with 10 bases spanning the gap. The DNA for the CDR3 is TGTGCCAGCAGCTTAGTAGTTACCGCGAACACTGAAGCTTTCTTT. Its translation: CASSLVVTANTEAFF.

V is TRBV11-2 and J is TRBJ1-2; D not certain. There are 13 residues in the CDR3. Deletions cut 0 bases from V and 3 bases from J, with 5 bases between. Germline assignment: CDR1 SGHAT and CDR2 FQNNGV. CDR3 DNA sequence: TGTGCCAGCAGCTTAGACAGGTACTATGGCTACACCTTC. It translates to CASSLDRYYGYTF.

V usage is TRBV29-1 and J usage is TRBJ1-1, with D perhaps TRBD1 (5 bases). Germline V gives CDR1 SQVTM, CDR2 ANQGSEA. V dropped 3 bases and J dropped 6 bases, with 14 bases sitting between them. This CDR3 is built from 13 residues. DNA for the CDR3: TGCAGCGTTGACGGCAGGGCCCTGGCTGAAGCTTTCTTT. It codes for CSVDGRALAEAFF. The whole variable domain, filled in from reference TRBV29-1 and TRBJ1-1, reads SAVISQKPSRDICQRGTSLTIQCQVDSQVTMMFWYRQQPGQSLTLIATANQGSEATYESGFVIDKFPISRPNLTFSTLTVSNMSPEDSSIYLCSVDGRALAEAFFGQGTRLTVV.

The chain recombines TRBV7-9 with TRBJ2-7, with a weak D call TRBD1 (5 bases). This CDR3 is built from 14 residues. Germline V gene lookup returns CDR1 SEHNR and CDR2 FQNEAQ (reference sequence). The V end lost 7 bases, the J end lost 2 bases, and 15 bases lay between the germline ends. CDR3 sequence (DNA): TGTGCCAGCAACTCTCAGGGCCGCACCTACGAGCAGTACTTC. Residues: CASNSQGRTYEQYF.

The chain links TRBV3-1 (or the pseudogene TRBV3-2) to TRBJ2-2; D unresolved. The CDR3 extends over 13 amino acids. Trimming removed 4 bases from V and 4 bases from J, with 7 bases in between. Looked up from germline, CDR1 is LGHDT and CDR2 is YNNKEL (reference sequence). The CDR3 DNA is TGTGCCAGCAGCCTTCTCCGCACCGGGGAGCTGTTTTTT. It translates to CASSLLRTGELFF.